A selection of T cell receptor beta chains follows, all from one sample in a study of CD8+CD57+ T cells in acquired aplastic anemia. TCRdb reanalysed the reads using MiXCR and keeps one entry per CDR3 protein. The profile shows a few hundred thousand distinct CDR3 sequences, 82% of them singletons. Input material: sorted CD4+, CD8+, or CD8+CD57+ T cells (not recorded which) from PBMCs. Receptors originate from a human donor with aplastic anemia. Both conserved end residues are part of each CDR3. D genes are given only for firm matches. Part of the rows lack a size; the others show once, few, many or a class for expanded clones.

D: NA
J: TRBJ2-7
V: TRBV9
size: once
CDR3: CASSVGSDTQEFYF
DNA: TGTGCCAGCAGCGTAGGGTCAGATACGCAGGAGTTTTACTTC

D: NA
J: TRBJ2-5
V: TRBV11-3
size: NA
CDR3: CASRLTSGAQYF
DNA: TGTGCCAGCCGCTTAACGTCAGGGGCCCAGTACTTC

D: NA
J: TRBJ2-3
V: TRBV9
size: NA
CDR3: CASSDGGQSTDTF
DNA: TGTGCCAGCAGCGACGGGGGACAGAGCACAGATACTTTT

D: NA
J: TRBJ1-2
V: TRBV9
size: NA
CDR3: CASGGTENIQYYGHTF
DNA: TGTGCCAGCGGAGGAACTGAGAACATTCAGTACTACGGCCACACCTTC

D: TRBD1
J: TRBJ2-7
V: TRBV15
size: NA
CDR3: CATSSDGQGVNEQYF
DNA: TGTGCCACCAGCAGTGATGGACAGGGTGTAAACGAGCAGTACTTC

D: NA
J: TRBJ1-1
V: TRBV20-1
size: NA
CDR3: CSARGDYEQYTEAFF
DNA: TGCAGTGCTAGAGGGGACTACGAGCAGTACACTGAAGCTTTCTTT

D: NA
J: TRBJ1-1
V: TRBV20-1
size: NA
CDR3: CSAPSGAGTNTEAFF
DNA: TGCAGTGCTCCGAGTGGGGCAGGGACCAACACTGAAGCTTTCTTT

D: NA
J: TRBJ1-3
V: TRBV25-1
size: many
CDR3: CASSESYDPGNTIYF
DNA: TGTGCCAGCAGTGAATCCTATGACCCTGGAAACACCATATATTTT

D: TRBD2
J: TRBJ2-1
V: TRBV10-1
size: NA
CDR3: CASSESLTGLAGVFHEQFF
DNA: TGCGCCAGCAGTGAGTCCCTCACGGGACTAGCGGGAGTCTTCCATGAGCAGTTCTTC

D: NA
J: TRBJ1-5
V: TRBV7-9
size: NA
CDR3: CASSPVGTGEYVGQHF
DNA: NA

D: TRBD2
J: TRBJ2-1
V: TRBV7-2
size: NA
CDR3: CASSFEGGGGREEQFF
DNA: TGTGCCAGCAGCTTTGAGGGAGGCGGGGGGAGGGAGGAGCAGTTCTTC

D: NA
J: TRBJ1-2
V: TRBV7-9
size: NA
CDR3: CASEGLNYGYTF
DNA: TGTGCCTCCGAGGGTTTAAACTATGGCTACACCTTC

D: TRBD1
J: TRBJ2-6
V: TRBV7-9
size: NA
CDR3: CAGSQAGTGGMATVLTF
DNA: TGTGCCGGCAGCCAAGCCGGGACAGGAGGTATGGCTACAGTCCTGACTTTC

D: NA
J: TRBJ1-3
V: TRBV7-8
size: NA
CDR3: CASSPNSDSRGNTIYF
DNA: TGTGCCAGCAGCCCGAATTCAGACAGCCGTGGAAACACCATATATTTT

D: NA
J: TRBJ2-3
V: TRBV7-8
size: NA
CDR3: CASSLARGAATLYF
DNA: TGTGCCAGCAGCTTAGCGCGAGGAGCCGCTACGCTGTATTTT

D: NA
J: TRBJ2-3
V: TRBV2
size: once
CDR3: CASGDGSTVTQSF
DNA: TGTGCCAGCGGGGACGGTAGCACAGTTACGCAGTCTTTT

D: NA
J: TRBJ1-1
V: TRBV7-2
size: NA
CDR3: CASSFGGTRTEAFF
DNA: TGTGCCAGCAGCTTCGGGGGGACAAGGACTGAAGCTTTCTTT

D: TRBD1
J: TRBJ2-7
V: TRBV15
size: NA
CDR3: CATSTGQGVHYEQYF
DNA: TGTGCCACCAGCACTGGACAGGGGGTCCACTACGAGCAGTACTTC

D: NA
J: TRBJ2-1
V: TRBV11-1
size: NA
CDR3: CASSLAVTAYNEQFF
DNA: TGTGCCAGTAGTTTAGCTGTGACAGCCTACAATGAGCAGTTCTTC

D: TRBD1
J: TRBJ1-1
V: TRBV11-2
size: few
CDR3: CASSQGQGNTEAFF
DNA: TGTGCCAGCAGCCAGGGACAGGGGAACACTGAAGCTTTCTTT

D: NA
J: TRBJ2-3
V: TRBV7-8
size: NA
CDR3: CASGFGGGDTQYF
DNA: TGTGCCAGCGGCTTCGGTGGCGGAGACACGCAGTATTTT

D: TRBD2
J: TRBJ2-7
V: TRBV7-9
size: medium-sized
CDR3: CASRGEGMSSYEQYF
DNA: TGTGCCAGCAGGGGGGAGGGGATGAGCTCCTACGAGCAGTACTTC

D: TRBD2
J: TRBJ2-5
V: TRBV7-9
size: NA
CDR3: CASQEGRGDPHYF
DNA: TGTGCCAGCCAGGAAGGGAGGGGTGACCCGCACTACTTC

D: NA
J: TRBJ1-1
V: TRBV7-2
size: NA
CDR3: CASSLAGGATEPFF
DNA: TGTGCCAGCAGCTTAGCGGGGGGAGCCACTGAACCTTTTTTT

D: NA
J: TRBJ1-1
V: TRBV9
size: NA
CDR3: CASSVGSDTHNVAFF
DNA: TGTGCCAGCAGCGTAGGTTCCGATACGCACAATGTTGCTTTCTTT

D: TRBD1
J: TRBJ1-1
V: TRBV7-2
size: NA
CDR3: CASSVKGGADNGYTFF
DNA: TGTGCCAGCAGCGTGAAAGGGGGCGCCGACAATGGCTACACTTTCTTT

D: NA
J: TRBJ2-3
V: TRBV2
size: NA
CDR3: CASVKGAEPTEAFF
DNA: TGTGCCAGCGTAAAGGGTGCGGAGCCGACTGAAGCGTTCTTT

D: TRBD2
J: TRBJ2-3
V: TRBV15
size: NA
CDR3: CATSRGREGGTQYF
DNA: TGTGCCACCAGTAGAGGACGCGAGGGAGGGACGCAGTATTTT

D: TRBD1
J: TRBJ1-4
V: TRBV5-5
size: NA
CDR3: CASSLISRGRREKLFF
DNA: TGTGCCAGCAGCTTAATCAGCAGGGGGCGCAGGGAAAAACTGTTTTTT

D: NA
J: TRBJ1-1
V: TRBV7-9
size: NA
CDR3: CASSLAAITEAFF
DNA: TGTGCCAGCAGCTTAGCAGCGATCACTGAAGCTTTCTTT

D: NA
J: TRBJ2-5
V: TRBV7-9
size: NA
CDR3: CAILGTAQTQYF
DNA: TGTGCCATCCTTGGGACCGCGCAGACCCAGTACTTC

D: NA
J: TRBJ2-3
V: TRBV9
size: NA
CDR3: CASGVGVDFSYEQYF
DNA: TGTGCCAGCGGCGTAGGAGTGGACTTTTCCTACGAGCAGTATTTT

D: NA
J: TRBJ1-2
V: TRBV20-1
size: NA
CDR3: CSAPPQGSYGYTF
DNA: TGCAGTGCTCCCCCCCAGGGAAGCTATGGCTACACCTTC

D: NA
J: TRBJ1-5
V: TRBV15
size: NA
CDR3: CATSKACSNQPQHF
DNA: TGTGCCACCAGCAAGGCGTGCAGCAATCAGCCCCAGCATTTT

D: NA
J: TRBJ2-3
V: TRBV7-4
size: NA
CDR3: CASSLGSDAQYF
DNA: TGTGCCAGCAGCTTAGGGTCAGACGCGCAGTATTTT

D: TRBD2
J: TRBJ2-7
V: TRBV29-1
size: once
CDR3: CSVEDRSAGGLYEQYF
DNA: TGCAGCGTTGAAGATCGGAGTGCGGGGGGCCTCTACGAGCAGTACTTC

D: NA
J: TRBJ1-1
V: TRBV7-8
size: NA
CDR3: CASSRTPVDSNLHSFF
DNA: TGTGCCAGCAGTCGGACGCCCGTTGATTCAAACCTCCACTCTTTCTTT

D: NA
J: TRBJ1-1
V: TRBV7-9
size: NA
CDR3: CASSSDMSGNTEDFF
DNA: TGTGCCAGCAGCTCAGATATGAGCGGGAACACTGAAGATTTCTTT

D: NA
J: TRBJ1-6
V: TRBV7-9
size: NA
CDR3: CASSLGGGGYNNLLHF
DNA: TGTGCCAGCAGCTTGGGGGGGGGCGGCTATAACAACCTCCTCCACTTT

D: TRBD1
J: TRBJ1-1
V: TRBV9
size: once
CDR3: CASSFRDRGPGGTEAFF
DNA: TGTGCCAGCAGCTTCCGGGACAGGGGCCCGGGCGGCACTGAAGCTTTCTTT

D: NA
J: TRBJ2-1
V: TRBV7-6
size: few
CDR3: CASSLAGLSNEQFF
DNA: TGTGCCAGCAGCTTAGCGGGACTGTCGAATGAGCAGTTCTTC

D: NA
J: TRBJ2-1
V: TRBV7-2
size: NA
CDR3: CASSLGSREIEKLNEQFF
DNA: TGTGCCAGCAGCTTAGGCTCCAGGGAGATTGAAAAACTGAATGAGCAGTTCTTC

D: TRBD2
J: TRBJ2-3
V: TRBV7-6
size: NA
CDR3: CASSPGTSADTQYF
DNA: TGTGCCAGCAGCCCGGGGACTAGCGCAGATACGCAGTATTTT

D: NA
J: TRBJ2-7
V: TRBV25-1
size: NA
CDR3: CASGEFVPAEQYF
DNA: TGTGCCAGCGGAGAATTTGTGCCAGCCGAGCAGTACTTC

D: NA
J: TRBJ2-6
V: TRBV5-6
size: NA
CDR3: CASSLGEVPSGANVLTF
DNA: TGTGCCAGCAGCTTGGGGGAGGTCCCCTCTGGGGCCAACGTCCTGACTTTC

D: NA
J: TRBJ1-1
V: TRBV2
size: NA
CDR3: CASSDPDTEAFF
DNA: TGTGCCAGCAGCGACCCGGACACTGAAGCTTTCTTT

D: NA
J: TRBJ1-5
V: TRBV7-8
size: NA
CDR3: CASSEAGSNHTQHF
DNA: TGTGCCAGCAGTGAAGCGGGTAGCAATCATACGCAGCATTTT

D: NA
J: TRBJ1-1
V: TRBV9
size: NA
CDR3: CASSVGPVTLNTEAFF
DNA: TGTGCCAGCAGCGTAGGCCCAGTCACGCTGAACACTGAAGCTTTCTTT

D: NA
J: TRBJ2-3
V: TRBV10-3
size: NA
CDR3: CAISERTAASTDTQYF
DNA: TGTGCCATCAGTGAAAGGACGGCCGCTAGCACAGATACGCAGTATTTT

D: NA
J: TRBJ2-7
V: TRBV15
size: NA
CDR3: CAASGHGRTYTQYF
DNA: TGTGCCGCCAGCGGCCACGGGCGCACCTATACGCAGTACTTC

D: TRBD1
J: TRBJ1-2
V: TRBV9
size: NA
CDR3: CASSVGRDGTVNGYTF
DNA: TGTGCCAGCAGCGTGGGACGGGACGGGACAGTAAATGGCTACACCTTC